This TCR beta chain originates from a study of blood T cell repertoires in COVID-19. Study overall: From the United States, Italy and Spain came samples of acute and convalescent COVID-19.

Clones were sequenced by immunoSEQ multiplex PCR, and TCRdb holds only the in-frame ones, with some missing. The sample contains under 40,000 clones, 70% to 85% of which appear only once. The V gene's germline CDR1 is SGHTS and CDR2 YDEGEE. The CDR3 length is 15 residues. Trimming stripped 2 bases from V and 7 bases from J, with 13 bases between. To note about this clone: The same CDR3 can be traced to other DNA sequences in this sample.

This clonotype was obtained from a woman between 55 and 75 years old with acute or convalescent COVID-19. The chain joins TRBV5-8 to TRBJ1-6; no reliable D call. Sequences were obtained from peripheral blood. The CDR3 DNA sequence: TGTGCCAGCAGCTTATCCACCCCTCGGAATTCACCCCTCCACTTT. It encodes CASSLSTPRNSPLHF.